One sample yielded the 17 T cell receptor beta chains listed below, sequenced in a study of T cell responses to AZD1222 COVID-19 vaccine (dated by TCRdb to the early 2020s). Receptor amplification or capture employed the immunoSEQ multiplex PCR assay. Imported from immuneACCESS, the table was reduced by TCRdb to in-frame sequences with V and J called. These copies leave out some clones; in studies compared against another copy, an unresolved V gene accounts for under half, and the cause of the remainder is not known. The sample table shows over 130,000 clones, and 90% are seen once. In total, the top ten clones hold about 3.2% of the sample. The time point label here, explained by the study, means: about 28 days (+/-7) after the second vaccine dose. This sample comprised peripheral blood, obtained 28 days after the second AZD1222 dose. The receptors were sampled from an adult who received the AZD1222 COVID-19 vaccine.

This sequence joins TRBV28 and TRBJ2-7, with D maybe TRBD1 (6 bases). V was shortened by 2 bases and J by 3 bases, with 14 bases between the two germline ends. This CDR3 has 15 amino acids. Germline CDR1 MDHEN, CDR2 SYDVKM. The CDR3 DNA reads as TGTGCCAGCAGTTTACCGGGACAACAAAACTACGAGCAGTACTTC. It specifies CASSLPGQQNYEQYF.

The CDR3 bases are TGTGCCAGCAGCCGGGGACTAGCGGTGGCTGCAGGCGATACGCAGTATTTT. Protein product: CASSRGLAVAAGDTQYF. V is TRBV9 and J is TRBJ2-3; 11 bases map to TRBD2. Looked up from germline, CDR1 is SGDLS and CDR2 is YYNGEE. V shed 4 bases and J 6 bases; nucleotides not matched to a gene: 13. CDR3 length: 17 residues. Looking up the rest from reference TRBV9 and TRBJ2-3 gives the full variable domain: DSGVTQTPKHLITATGQRVTLRCSPRSGDLSVYWYQQSLDQGLQFLIQYYNGEERAKGNILERFSAQQFPDLHSELNLSSLELGDSALYFCASSRGLAVAAGDTQYFGPGTRLTVL.

This clone was counted a single time. The chain has TRBV5-4 and TRBJ1-2, with no clear D. Looked up from germline, CDR1 is SGHNT and CDR2 is YYREEE (reference sequence). Trimming stripped 1 base from V and 10 bases from J, with 20 bases between. The CDR3 sequence is 15 residues long. The CDR3 here is CASSLISRSHDYYTF. The CDR3 region has the DNA TGTGCCAGCAGCTTGATCTCCCGGTCGCACGATTACTACACCTTC.

The V call is TRBV25-1, the J call TRBJ2-7; perhaps D is TRBD1 or TRBD2 (5 bases each). This CDR3 region has 14 residues. The V end was cut by 6 bases, the J end by 1 base, with 13 bases between. In germline, CDR1 is MGHDK, CDR2 SYGVNS. DNA of the CDR3: TGTGCCAGCAGGGGACGGGGATTATCCTACGAGCAGTACTTC. It translates to CASRGRGLSYEQYF.

V and J are TRBV30 and TRBJ1-5, with 9 bases matching TRBD1. The V and J ends lost 1 base and 6 bases, in that order; junction bases with no gene match: 7. Germline CDR1 is GTSNPN and CDR2 is SVGIG (reference sequence). The CDR3 spans 15 residues. The CDR3 nucleotides read TGTGCCTGGAGTGCCCTGGGACAGGGAGGTCAGCCCCAGCATTTT. This sequence encodes CAWSALGQGGQPQHF.

The chain employs TRBV11-2 and TRBJ2-1, with 7 bases that match TRBD1. This CDR3 is built from 16 residues. CDR1 is SGHAT and CDR2 is FQNNGV in the germline V gene. Trimming removed 1 base from V and 0 bases from J; junction bases left unmatched: 3. The CDR3 coding sequence is TGTGCCAGCAGCTTAGGAGGGGGCAGCTCCTACAATGAGCAGTTCTTC. This sequence encodes CASSLGGGSSYNEQFF.

This chain uses TRBV10-3 with TRBJ1-2; no clear D gene. This CDR3 is 14 amino acids long. CDR1 is ENHRY and CDR2 is SYGVKD in the germline V gene. Trimming shortened V by 3 bases and J by 1 base, and 9 bases separated the two germline ends. For the CDR3, the DNA is TGTGCCATCAGTGACTCCACAGTTAACTATGGCTACACCTTC. Translating gives CAISDSTVNYGYTF.

The chain uses TRBV6-1 and TRBJ2-5, with 10 nucleotides matching TRBD2. Trimming removed 1 base from V and 5 bases from J; junction bases left unmatched: 4. The CDR3 is 15 residues long. The germline V gene encodes CDR1 MNHNS and CDR2 SASEGT. The CDR3 reads CASSEEAGGSETQYF. The CDR3 DNA is TGTGCCAGCAGTGAAGAAGCGGGAGGGTCGGAGACCCAGTACTTC.

V is TRBV7-2 and J is TRBJ2-7, with 7 bases that match TRBD2. This CDR3 region has 14 residues. The trim removed 5 bases at V and 9 bases at J, leaving 13 bases unmatched. Germline CDR1 is SGHTA and CDR2 is FQGNSA. The CDR3 nucleotides read TGTGCCAGCAGCGCCGGGACTACCTCTACGGGGCAGTACTTC. Encoded protein: CASSAGTTSTGQYF.

This chain uses TRBV6-5 with TRBJ2-1; TRBD2 might be the D (6 bases). Germline CDR1 and CDR2: MNHEY and SVGAGI. The CDR3 is made up of 13 amino acids. V lost 8 bases, J lost 8 bases, and 16 bases lay in between. This CDR3 is CASGRRGMDEQFF. The DNA of the CDR3 is TGTGCCAGCGGCCGGCGGGGTATGGATGAGCAGTTCTTC.

The genes are TRBV11-2 and TRBJ2-1; D possibly corresponds to TRBD2 (5 bases). Germline CDR1 is SGHAT and CDR2 is FQNNGV. V lost 5 bases and J lost 7, with 18 bases in between. This CDR3 is 15 amino acids long. The CDR3 nucleotides read TGTGCCAGCAGCCGAGAGGCGGGCCTGGGGAATGAGCAGTTCTTC. Translating it yields CASSREAGLGNEQFF.

The chain couples TRBV7-8 to TRBJ2-1; 12 bases agree with TRBD2. J lost 9 bases, V lost 2 bases, and 5 bases had no gene match. This CDR3 is built from 15 residues. CDR1 is SGHVS, CDR2 FQNEAQ, per germline. CDR3 region: CASSLQTSGSAEQFF. CDR3 in DNA: TGTGCCAGCAGCTTACAGACTAGCGGGAGCGCTGAGCAGTTCTTC.

The chain has TRBV13 and TRBJ2-7; D unresolved. The CDR3 sequence is 13 residues long. The V gene's germline CDR1 is PRHDT and CDR2 FYEKMQ (reference sequence). With 5 bases removed from V and 0 bases from J, the gap between germline ends came to 8 bases. This CDR3 is CASSGRPSYEQYF. The CDR3 nucleotides read TGTGCCAGCAGCGGACGGCCCTCCTACGAGCAGTACTTC.

CDR3 region: CAWTPGPPGIETQYF. CDR3 sequence (DNA): TGTGCCTGGACCCCGGGACCCCCTGGCATAGAGACCCAGTACTTC. The V gene is TRBV30, the J gene TRBJ2-5; D tentatively fits TRBD1 or TRBD2 (5 bases each). V lost 4 bases to trimming and J lost 4 bases, with 19 bases between them. Germline V lookup: CDR1 GTSNPN, CDR2 SVGIG (reference sequence). The length of the CDR3 is 15 residues.

The chain has TRBV19 and TRBJ2-7, with D perhaps TRBD2 (6 bases). The V end was cut by 1 base, the J end by 7 bases, with 14 bases between. This CDR3 has 14 residues. Germline CDR1 and CDR2: LNHDA and SQIVND (reference sequence). CDR3 DNA sequence: TGTGCCAGTAGTATAGGAGGAGGGGCTGAGGAGCAGTACTTC. It encodes CASSIGGGAEEQYF. The whole variable domain, filled in from reference TRBV19 and TRBJ2-7, reads DGGITQSPKYLFRKEGQNVTLSCEQNLNHDAMYWYRQDPGQGLRLIYYSQIVNDFQKGDIAEGYSVSREKKESFPLTVTSAQKNPTAFYLCASSIGGGAEEQYFGPGTRLTVT.

The chain is built from TRBV10-3 and TRBJ1-3; the D is unclear. Germline CDR1 and CDR2: ENHRY and SYGVKD. CDR3 length: 14 amino acids. V was shortened by 3 bases and J by 1 base, with 7 bases between the two germline ends. CDR3 DNA sequence: TGTGCCATCAGTGATTTGGGGTCTGGAAACACCATATATTTT. Translation: CAISDLGSGNTIYF.

This chain joins TRBV6-5 and TRBJ1-1; no clear D gene. Germline V gene sequence: CDR1 MNHEY, CDR2 SVGAGI. The ends were cut back, 7 bases at V and 4 bases at J, with 16 bases in the middle. This CDR3 has 14 residues. This CDR3 is CASIANKGGTEAFF. The CDR3 DNA is TGTGCCAGCATTGCCAACAAGGGCGGCACTGAAGCTTTCTTT.